This T cell receptor beta chain was sequenced during a study of control samples from healthy donors and cancer patients. This clone was seen a single time. Germline CDR1 is MNHEY and CDR2 is SVGAGI. With 7 bases removed from V and 4 bases from J, the gap between germline ends came to 11 bases. The CDR3 is 13 residues long. Assay used: immunoSEQ multiplex PCR; TCRdb lists only in-frame clones, some missing. In the table there are approximately 60,000 clones, around 93% of which are singletons. The J gene is TRBJ2-1, the V gene TRBV6-5; D not certain. What was sequenced was PBMCs. The receptor was derived from a man aged 30 to 39 with colorectal cancer. The DNA for the CDR3 is TGTGCCAGCACCCATCCCGGTTACAATGAGCAGTTCTTC. Protein sequence: CASTHPGYNEQFF.